This TCR beta chain was identified in a study of early T cells in non-severe SARS-CoV-2 infection. Background on the study: Bulk RNA from unsorted whole blood was sequenced; chains were unpaired.

Germline values: CDR1 WNHNN, CDR2 SYGVQD (reference sequence). The V end was cut by 6 bases, the J end by 2 bases, with 13 bases between. The CDR3 covers 14 residues. Via MiXCR, TCRdb re-called the 5' RACE reads, giving one row per CDR3 protein. The profile shows 53,000 or so distinct CDR3 sequences, 10% to 15% of them singletons. This clonotype originated in an adult who was a healthcare worker with PCR-confirmed SARS-CoV-2 infection or an uninfected control (not recorded which). Sequences were derived from whole blood, sampled at baseline. This sequence joins TRBV10-1 and TRBJ1-1, with D tentatively TRBD1 (5 bases). The CDR3 DNA reads as TGCGCCAGCAGACCCGGGGGAAAAAACACTGAAGCTTTCTTT. Protein sequence: CASRPGGKNTEAFF.